The clone carrying this TCR beta chain came up many times. Its antigen is not identified. This entry belongs to a study of T cells in Graves' hyperthyroidism and ophthalmopathy. The CDR3 totals 14 residues. Trimming cost V 1 base and J 9 bases; bases outside gene matches: 8. The germline V gene has CDR1 SGHTS and CDR2 YDEGEE. Orbital computed tomography, thyroid ultrasound, serum thyroxine and TRAb, and clinical symptoms together informed the diagnoses. TCR beta CDR3 regions were amplified from RNA transcripts. HTBI primers were the set used in a first-round RT-PCR of the TCR CDR3. TCRdb recomputed calls from the multiplex PCR reads with MiXCR, one row per CDR3 protein. Of 640,000 or so distinct CDR3 sequences listed, around 14% are singletons. General study points: Expanded thyroid clonotypes (above 0.001) were mostly also found in blood. The authors' 13 V-J model separated ophthalmopathy from stable hyperthyroidism.

The V call is TRBV5-8, the J call TRBJ2-3, with 7 bases lining up with TRBD2. Sequenced material: blood. The TCR was taken from a woman younger than 30 with Graves' ophthalmopathy. The CDR3 nucleotides read TGTGCCAGCAGCTTGTACGCGGGGGTATACACGCAGTATTTT. Amino acids: CASSLYAGVYTQYF.